This T cell receptor beta chain was sequenced for a study of human T cells and chemical hapten exposure. Overall study: 2% DPC applied to a roughly 2 cm by roughly 2 cm arm area sensitized donors.

V gave up 5 bases and J gave up 9 bases, with 17 bases separating them. Germline-derived CDR1 and CDR2 are SGHAT and FQNNGV. The CDR3 has 15 residues. This clonotype appeared many times. Its specificity is not known. TCRdb independently ran MiXCR on the RACE reads; one entry per CDR3 protein. The table shows some 74,000 distinct CDR3 sequences, with around 15% occurring only once. As to time point: pre-sensitization, week 0. The treatment: therapeutic diphenylcyclopropenone sensitization with weekly scalp DPC. General study findings and limits: No shift was seen in TCRs above 1 in 1000 frequency with DPC sensitization.

This TCR was recovered from a woman aged 45-60 years with alopecia areata. Some clones in this sample may be carry-over from other donors' samples. The specimen comprised whole blood, sampled in connection with sensitization to the hapten diphenylcyclopropenone (DPC). This chain connects TRBV11-2 to TRBJ1-6; D might be TRBD1 (5 bases). CDR3 bases: TGTGCCAGCAGCCAGCAGGTGACAGTCCGTTCACCCCTCCACTTT. This sequence encodes CASSQQVTVRSPLHF.